Listed below are T cell receptor beta chains from one sample, sequenced in a study of T cell repertoires in cytomegalovirus infection. TCRdb redid the calling of the reads with MiXCR, one entry per CDR3 protein. The repertoire consists of 340,000 or so distinct CDR3 sequences, with just under 25% occurring once and the leading ten covering about 14%. Their recognized antigens are unknown. The source was cultured PBMCs, collected from culture after CMV antigen stimulation. The receptors derive from a human donor in good health (CMV status not recorded). Some clones in this sample may be carry-over from other donors' samples. Each CDR3 is given with its conserved first and last residue. Each record gives: CDR3 DNA, CDR3 protein, V gene, CDR3 length, D gene, J gene, clone size. A D gene is named only where the DNA matches it firmly. Expanded clones are given a class, and other clones once, few, many or no size at all.

cdr3_nt: TGTGCCTGGAGTCCCCCGACTAGTTCGTACAATGAGCAGTTCTTC
cdr3_aa: CAWSPPTSSYNEQFF
v_call: TRBV30
cdr3_length: 15
d_call: NA
j_call: TRBJ2-1
clone_size: few

cdr3_nt: TGTGCCAGCAGCTTCGGAAGGGTCCCCGCAGATACGCAGTATTTT
cdr3_aa: CASSFGRVPADTQYF
v_call: TRBV11-2
cdr3_length: 15
d_call: NA
j_call: TRBJ2-3
clone_size: many

cdr3_nt: TGTGCCAGCAGGCCAGACGCCGGTACGCAGTATTTT
cdr3_aa: CASRPDAGTQYF
v_call: TRBV12-3/TRBV12-4
cdr3_length: 12
d_call: NA
j_call: TRBJ2-3
clone_size: NA

cdr3_nt: TGTGCCAGCAGCCCTCGGGGAGGGGGAAATCAGCCCCAGCATTTT
cdr3_aa: CASSPRGGGNQPQHF
v_call: TRBV7-2
cdr3_length: 15
d_call: NA
j_call: TRBJ1-5
clone_size: many

cdr3_nt: TGTGCCAGCAGCTTAGGTACTAGCGACTACAATGAGCAGTTCTTC
cdr3_aa: CASSLGTSDYNEQFF
v_call: TRBV7-9
cdr3_length: 15
d_call: TRBD2
j_call: TRBJ2-1
clone_size: many

cdr3_nt: TGCGCCAGCAGCCTAGAAAGGACATTCTCTGGAAACACCATATATTTT
cdr3_aa: CASSLERTFSGNTIYF
v_call: TRBV4-1
cdr3_length: 16
d_call: NA
j_call: TRBJ1-3
clone_size: NA

cdr3_nt: TGTGCCAGCAGCCATCAAGACAGGGGTAATCAGCCCCAGCATTTT
cdr3_aa: CASSHQDRGNQPQHF
v_call: TRBV4-2
cdr3_length: 15
d_call: TRBD1
j_call: TRBJ1-5
clone_size: NA

cdr3_nt: TGCGCCTCGACCTCGACAGTTATGAACACTGAAGCTTTCTTT
cdr3_aa: CASTSTVMNTEAFF
v_call: TRBV5-1
cdr3_length: 14
d_call: NA
j_call: TRBJ1-1
clone_size: NA

cdr3_nt: TGTGCCAGTAGTATAATTAGGGTATTAACCGGGAATGAGCAGTTCTTC
cdr3_aa: CASSIIRVLTGNEQFF
v_call: TRBV19
cdr3_length: 16
d_call: NA
j_call: TRBJ2-1
clone_size: NA

cdr3_nt: TGTGCTAGTGGTGCCCGGGACAGTTCAACAGATACGCAGTATTTT
cdr3_aa: CASGARDSSTDTQYF
v_call: TRBV12-5
cdr3_length: 15
d_call: TRBD1
j_call: TRBJ2-3
clone_size: many

cdr3_nt: TGTGCCAGCAGCTTAATATCGGCTAGCGGATTAAGCGAGACCCAGTACTTC
cdr3_aa: CASSLISASGLSETQYF
v_call: TRBV7-2
cdr3_length: 17
d_call: TRBD2
j_call: TRBJ2-5
clone_size: many

cdr3_nt: TGTGCCATCAGGCCCGGGACAGGGAACACTGAAGCTTTCTTT
cdr3_aa: CAIRPGTGNTEAFF
v_call: TRBV10-3
cdr3_length: 14
d_call: TRBD1
j_call: TRBJ1-1
clone_size: many

cdr3_nt: TGTGCCAGCAGCTTCACCCTTACCCAAAACATTCAGTACTTC
cdr3_aa: CASSFTLTQNIQYF
v_call: TRBV7-2
cdr3_length: 14
d_call: NA
j_call: TRBJ2-4
clone_size: NA

cdr3_nt: TGTGCCAGCAGCAGAGAAAGGGATCAGCCCCAGCATTTT
cdr3_aa: CASSRERDQPQHF
v_call: TRBV7-3
cdr3_length: 13
d_call: NA
j_call: TRBJ1-5
clone_size: NA

cdr3_nt: TGTGCCAGCAGTTACCCTAGCGGGAGAGAAAACATTCAGTACTTC
cdr3_aa: CASSYPSGRENIQYF
v_call: TRBV6-2/TRBV6-3
cdr3_length: 15
d_call: TRBD2
j_call: TRBJ2-4
clone_size: NA

cdr3_nt: TGTGCCAGCATTCCTCGGGCGGGAAGGCCAGATACGCAGTATTTT
cdr3_aa: CASIPRAGRPDTQYF
v_call: TRBV6-2/TRBV6-3
cdr3_length: 15
d_call: NA
j_call: TRBJ2-3
clone_size: NA

cdr3_nt: TGTGCCAGCAGCTTACTAGCGGGAGGTAACAATGAGCAGTTCTTC
cdr3_aa: CASSLLAGGNNEQFF
v_call: TRBV11-3
cdr3_length: 15
d_call: TRBD2
j_call: TRBJ2-1
clone_size: many

cdr3_nt: TGTGCCAGCAGCCCGCCTGGGAAGAGAAATGAGCAGTTCTTC
cdr3_aa: CASSPPGKRNEQFF
v_call: TRBV11-2
cdr3_length: 14
d_call: NA
j_call: TRBJ2-1
clone_size: NA